The entry below describes one T cell receptor (beta chain). Antigen: not known. Profiling relied on immunoSEQ multiplex PCR, and the TCRdb table lists in-frame clones only, not all of them. The sample has 70,000 to 90,000 clones, 80% seen once. This sample is drawn from a study of T cells in localized non-small cell lung cancer. Trimming stripped 8 bases from V and 9 bases from J, with 23 bases between. Germline CDR1 LNHDA, CDR2 SQIVND (reference sequence). The CDR3 loop spans 16 amino acids. Overall study findings and caveats: Adjacent uninvolved lung tissue had the highest T cell clonality, exceeding tumor. Heterogeneity remains possible, as sequencing covered one tumor region only. Adjacent lung had a median around 50 of the 100 largest tumor clones.

The clonotype comes from a female donor of 60 years or more with stage I lung adenocarcinoma. The chain links TRBV19 to TRBJ1-6; a possible D gene is TRBD1 (6 bases). Sample: peripheral blood, taken before any cancer treatment. The CDR3 nucleotides read TGTGCCAGTTCACCAGGGCCCATAAGCAGGGGTTCACCCCTCCACTTT. Protein product: CASSPGPISRGSPLHF.